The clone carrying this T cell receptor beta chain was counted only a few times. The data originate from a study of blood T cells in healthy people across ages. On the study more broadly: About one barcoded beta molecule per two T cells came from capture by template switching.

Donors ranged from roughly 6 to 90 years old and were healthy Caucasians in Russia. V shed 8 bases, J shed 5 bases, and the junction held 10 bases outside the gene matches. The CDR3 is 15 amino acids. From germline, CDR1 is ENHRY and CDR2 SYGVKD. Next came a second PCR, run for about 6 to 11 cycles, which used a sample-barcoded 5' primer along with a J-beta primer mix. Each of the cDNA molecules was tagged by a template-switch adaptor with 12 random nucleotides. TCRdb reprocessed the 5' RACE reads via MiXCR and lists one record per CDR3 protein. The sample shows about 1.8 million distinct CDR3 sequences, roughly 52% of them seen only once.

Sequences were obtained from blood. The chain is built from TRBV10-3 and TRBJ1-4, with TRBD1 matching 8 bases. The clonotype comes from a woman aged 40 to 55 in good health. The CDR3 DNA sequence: TGTGCCATCCAGACCACGGGACAGGTGAATGAAAAACTGTTTTTT. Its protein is CAIQTTGQVNEKLFF.